The 31 T cell receptor beta chains reported below all come from one sample, sequenced in a study of cytomegalovirus exposure and HLA in healthy donors (dated by TCRdb to 2016 to 2017). Libraries were constructed by the immunoSEQ multiplex PCR assay. For the multiplex PCR, a mixture combining 60 forward primers for TCR Vbeta segments and 13 reverse primers for TCR Jbeta segments was used. TCRdb re-hosts the immuneACCESS table, in-frame sequences only. Its copies lack some clones; in the studies checked, an unresolved V gene accounts for under half of them, and the cause for the rest is not known. The sample's table covers under 200,000 clones. About 0.81% of the sample lies in the top ten. Sequencing input: PBMCs. These receptors came from a woman younger than 30 in good health and CMV-seropositive.

This rearrangement joins TRBV19 to TRBJ2-1; D is uncertain. Per germline, CDR1 LNHDA and CDR2 SQIVND (reference sequence). CDR3 length: 13 residues. V was shortened by 0 bases and J by 5 bases, with 5 bases between the two germline ends. The CDR3 bases are TGTGCCAGTAGTATAGACGAGAACAATGAGCAGTTCTTC. Its protein product is CASSIDENNEQFF.

The V gene is TRBV7-2, the J gene TRBJ2-7, with D possibly TRBD1 on 5 matching bases. Germline CDR1 is SGHTA and CDR2 is FQGNSA. V was cut by 3 bases and J by 2 bases, with 8 bases left in between. The CDR3 sequence is 13 residues long. As DNA, the CDR3 is TGTGCCAGCAGCTTCGGACAAGCCTACGAGCAGTACTTC. The encoded protein is CASSFGQAYEQYF.

On this clone itself: This sample also contains other DNA sequences that code for the same CDR3. The chain has TRBV29-1 and TRBJ2-4, with TRBD1 as a possible D gene (6 bases). Trimming took 6 bases from V and 8 from J, leaving 17 bases between them. CDR3 length equals 13 residues. Germline values: CDR1 SQVTM, CDR2 ANQGSEA. The CDR3 is CSVFSRGRDIQYF. The CDR3 region has the DNA TGCAGCGTATTCAGCAGGGGAAGGGACATTCAGTACTTC.

The chain uses TRBV9 and TRBJ2-3; D not resolved. Germline CDR1 and CDR2: SGDLS and YYNGEE. V was pared by 0 bases and J by 3 bases, with 14 bases between. This CDR3 contains 16 residues. The CDR3 DNA reads as TGTGCCAGCAGCGTAGGCGGTTCAATCGTGACAGATACGCAGTATTTT. Encoded protein: CASSVGGSIVTDTQYF. The whole variable domain, remainder taken from reference TRBV9 and TRBJ2-3, is DSGVTQTPKHLITATGQRVTLRCSPRSGDLSVYWYQQSLDQGLQFLIQYYNGEERAKGNILERFSAQQFPDLHSELNLSSLELGDSALYFCASSVGGSIVTDTQYFGPGTRLTVL.

J is TRBJ1-2 and V is TRBV27; 7 nucleotides line up with TRBD1. Germline V gene data show CDR1 as MNHEY and CDR2 as SMNVEV (reference sequence). The V and J ends lost 10 bases and 2 bases, in that order; junction bases with no gene match: 7. The CDR3 is 13 residues long. CDR3 DNA sequence: TGTGCCACAGGGGGTCGACCCAACTATGGCTACACCTTC. This gives the protein CATGGRPNYGYTF.

The rearrangement uses TRBV18 and TRBJ1-4; D perhaps matches TRBD1 (5 bases). The CDR3 loop spans 15 amino acids. V was clipped by 6 bases and J by 7 bases, with 18 bases between them. CDR1 KGHSH and CDR2 LQKENI come from the germline V gene. For the CDR3, the DNA is TGTGCCAGCTCCGACAGCTTTGCATTGGGTGAAAAACTGTTTTTT. It specifies CASSDSFALGEKLFF.

V usage is TRBV11-2 and J usage is TRBJ2-7, with D possibly being TRBD1 (5 bases). V was shortened by 0 bases and J by 4 bases, with 16 bases between the two germline ends. The germline V gene has CDR1 SGHAT and CDR2 FQNNGV. This CDR3 is built from 16 residues. In nucleotides, the CDR3 is TGTGCCAGCAGCTTAGATCCGCTAGGGGCAGGTTACGAGCAGTACTTC. It translates to CASSLDPLGAGYEQYF.

The chain has TRBV5-1 and TRBJ1-1; TRBD1 is a possible D gene (5 bases). The V end lost 0 bases, the J end lost 4 bases, and 7 bases lay between the germline ends. Germline lookup yields CDR1 SGHRS and CDR2 YFSETQ. The CDR3 is made up of 13 amino acids. CDR3 in amino acids: CASSLDGGTEAFF. DNA for the CDR3: TGCGCCAGCAGCTTGGACGGGGGCACTGAAGCTTTCTTT. The variable domain in full, with the rest retrieved from reference TRBV5-1 and TRBJ1-1, is KAGVTQTPRYLIKTRGQQVTLSCSPISGHRSVSWYQQTPGQGLQFLFEYFSETQRNKGNFPGRFSGRQFSNSRSEMNVSTLELGDSALYLCASSLDGGTEAFFGQGTRLTVV.

The chain couples TRBV9 to TRBJ1-2; 9 bases align to TRBD1. Germline lookup yields CDR1 SGDLS and CDR2 YYNGEE. The junction had 8 bases not matched to a gene; V was cut back by 4 bases and J by 4 bases. CDR3 length equals 15 residues. Here the CDR3 DNA reads TGTGCCAGCAGCCCCCGGACAGGGGCCCGCTATGGCTACACCTTC. It codes for CASSPRTGARYGYTF.

On this clone: This CDR3 is also generated by other DNA sequences in the sample. The chain recombines TRBV5-4 with TRBJ2-3; a possible D gene is TRBD2 (5 bases). This CDR3 comprises 15 residues. V lost 4 bases and J lost 2, with 14 bases in between. In germline, CDR1 is SGHNT, CDR2 YYREEE (reference sequence). CDR3 residues: CASSLARSATDTQYF. CDR3 DNA sequence: TGTGCCAGCAGCCTGGCCCGTAGCGCCACAGATACGCAGTATTTT.

CDR3 DNA sequence: TGTGCCAGCTTTTCGGGGTTCTCCGGGGAGCTGTTTTTT. Translated: CASFSGFSGELFF. This sequence joins TRBV6-5 and TRBJ2-2; tentative D call: TRBD2 (5 bases). Germline-derived CDR1 and CDR2 are MNHEY and SVGAGI. Trimming took 8 bases from V and 6 from J, leaving 13 bases between them. CDR3 length: 13 residues.

CDR3 bases: TGCGCCAGCAGCCTTTTCCAGGGTTTATCCGGGGAGCTGTTTTTT. Its protein is CASSLFQGLSGELFF. The rearrangement links TRBV4-1 to TRBJ2-2; D perhaps matches TRBD1 (5 bases). Per the germline V gene, CDR1 is MGHRA and CDR2 is YSYEKL. Trimming removed 4 bases at V and 6 bases at J, with 15 bases between. This CDR3 is built from 15 residues.

The CDR3 protein is CASSVGTGGAFF. The CDR3 nucleotides read TGTGCCAGCAGCGTAGGGACAGGGGGAGCTTTCTTT. The rearrangement joins TRBV9 to TRBJ1-1; 10 nucleotides match TRBD1. The CDR3 totals 12 residues. Trimming at V came to 0 bases and at J to 10 bases, leaving 0 bases not matched to a gene. CDR1 is SGDLS and CDR2 is YYNGEE in the germline V gene. The full variable domain, with the rest looked up from reference TRBV9 and TRBJ1-1, is DSGVTQTPKHLITATGQRVTLRCSPRSGDLSVYWYQQSLDQGLQFLIQYYNGEERAKGNILERFSAQQFPDLHSELNLSSLELGDSALYFCASSVGTGGAFFGQGTRLTVV.

CDR3 residues: CASSSRGSGYTF. The DNA for the CDR3 is TGTGCCAGCAGTTCAAGGGGGAGCGGCTACACCTTC. This chain joins TRBV6-6 and TRBJ1-2; D is perhaps TRBD1 (6 bases). Germline-derived CDR1 and CDR2 are MNHNY and SVGAGI (reference sequence). Trimming took off 4 bases at V and 8 bases at J, with 11 bases between the two ends. CDR3 length: 12 amino acids.

The chain combines TRBV6-1 with TRBJ2-5; D may be TRBD2 (6 bases). The end of the DNA fits TRBJ2-7 better, so the J call may be wrong. The length of the CDR3 is 14 residues. Germline assignment: CDR1 MNHNS and CDR2 SASEGT. The CDR3 loop reads CASSRLREPYEQYF. The CDR3 DNA follows: TGTGCCAGCAGTCGGCTCCGGGAGCCCTACGAGCAGTACTTC.

This chain joins TRBV11-2 and TRBJ1-2; a possible D gene is TRBD1 (5 bases). Trimming shortened V by 1 base and J by 6 bases, and 12 bases separated the two germline ends. This CDR3 is built from 14 residues. Per the germline V gene, CDR1 is SGHAT and CDR2 is FQNNGV. CDR3 DNA sequence: TGTGCCAGCAGCTTAGCGGGGGGGTGGCATGGCTACACCTTC. This gives the protein CASSLAGGWHGYTF.

The chain combines TRBV4-2 with TRBJ1-2, with a weak D call TRBD1 (6 bases). The germline V gene encodes CDR1 LGHNA and CDR2 YNFKEQ. The CDR3 is 15 amino acids. Trimming left V 0 bases short and J 4 bases short, with 12 bases between. For the CDR3, the DNA is TGTGCCAGCAGCCAAGATTTGGGGGCGGCCTATGGCTACACCTTC. It codes for CASSQDLGAAYGYTF.

This chain connects TRBV20-1 to TRBJ2-4, with D possibly TRBD2 on 5 matching bases. CDR3 size: 11 residues. Germline V lookup: CDR1 DFQATT, CDR2 SNEGSKA (reference sequence). V lost 5 bases and J 7 bases, leaving 9 bases between the germline ends. The CDR3 DNA sequence: TGCAGTGCTTGGGAGAGGAACATTCAGTACTTC. This encodes CSAWERNIQYF.

V gene TRBV11-3 combines with J gene TRBJ2-5; D unresolved. This CDR3 spans 18 amino acids. From germline, CDR1 is SGHNT and CDR2 YENEEA. V shed 1 base and J shed 5 bases, with 23 bases lying between them. The CDR3 loop reads CASSLAFRVDLSGETQYF. The DNA of the CDR3 is TGTGCCAGCAGCTTAGCCTTTCGGGTAGATTTATCCGGGGAGACCCAGTACTTC.

The chain carries TRBV29-1 and TRBJ2-1; no clear D gene. Trimming removed 1 base from V and 2 bases from J, with 3 bases in between. Germline values: CDR1 SQVTM, CDR2 ANQGSEA. The CDR3 consists of 12 residues. CDR3 DNA sequence: TGCAGCGTTGAAGGTACCTACAATGAGCAGTTCTTC. This codes for CSVEGTYNEQFF.

V gene TRBV27 combines with J gene TRBJ2-7, with 8 bases fitting TRBD1. Looked up from germline, CDR1 is MNHEY and CDR2 is SMNVEV (reference sequence). The length of the CDR3 is 16 residues. The trim removed 2 bases at V and 3 bases at J, leaving 9 bases unmatched. In DNA, the CDR3 is TGTGCCAGCAGTTTACTAGGACAGGGCGACTTCTACGAGCAGTACTTC. Translating gives CASSLLGQGDFYEQYF.

The rearrangement uses TRBV12-5 and TRBJ1-2; 9 nucleotides match TRBD1. After removal of 7 bases from V and 6 bases from J, the junction contained 12 bases not matched to a gene. Germline V gene sequence: CDR1 LGHNT, CDR2 FRNRAP. This CDR3 spans 15 amino acids. The CDR3 DNA follows: TGTGCTAGTGTCGCCCTCGGACAGGGGAGCGATGGCTACACCTTC. This encodes CASVALGQGSDGYTF.

The J gene is TRBJ2-5, the V gene TRBV5-1; the match to TRBD1 covers 9 bases. This CDR3 has 19 residues. The V gene's germline CDR1 is SGHRS and CDR2 YFSETQ. Unmatched junction bases numbered 18, after V lost 2 bases and J lost 4 bases. The CDR3, as DNA: TGCGCCAGCAGCTTCCCGGACAGGGGATCTGGAGGGGACCGAGAGACCCAGTACTTC. Amino acids: CASSFPDRGSGGDRETQYF.

This chain links TRBV2 with TRBJ1-1; D gene uncertain. The CDR3 is 16 residues long. The V and J ends lost 5 bases and 5 bases respectively, with 21 bases between them. Germline loops: CDR1 SNHLY, CDR2 FYNNEI. This CDR3 reads CASSRRLAAMRTEAFF. The CDR3 DNA reads TGTGCCAGCAGTCGTAGACTCGCGGCAATGCGGACTGAAGCTTTCTTT.

The V gene is TRBV7-9, the J gene TRBJ1-1, with 7 positions matching TRBD1. This CDR3 is built from 13 residues. V lost 0 bases to trimming and J lost 8 bases; unmatched junction nucleotides: 3. The V gene's germline CDR1 is SEHNR and CDR2 FQNEAQ (reference sequence). The CDR3 loop reads CASSLAGQEEAFF. The CDR3 DNA reads as TGTGCCAGCAGCTTAGCCGGACAGGAGGAAGCTTTCTTT.

The chain joins TRBV5-4 to TRBJ2-5; 7 bases are shared with TRBD1. CDR1 is SGHNT, CDR2 YYREEE, per germline (reference sequence). There are 14 residues in the CDR3. Trimming cost V 3 bases and J 5 bases; bases outside gene matches: 7. The DNA of the CDR3 is TGTGCCAGCAGCTACAACAGGGGCTGGGAGACCCAGTACTTC. Protein product: CASSYNRGWETQYF.

With regard to this clone: Other nucleotide sequences from this sample produce the same CDR3. This rearrangement joins TRBV30 to TRBJ2-1; 12 bases align to TRBD2. The CDR3 is 13 residues long. The germline V gene has CDR1 GTSNPN and CDR2 SVGIG (reference sequence). J was trimmed by 11 bases and V by 1 base; bases with no gene match: 3. The CDR3 coding sequence is TGTGCCTGGAGTGGAACTAGCGGGGGGAAGCAGTTCTTC. This gives the protein CAWSGTSGGKQFF.

This chain uses TRBV18 with TRBJ1-1; D is unclear. The V end lost 3 bases, the J end lost 1 base, and 6 bases lay between the germline ends. Germline V lookup: CDR1 KGHSH, CDR2 LQKENI. CDR3 length equals 13 residues. The CDR3 DNA is TGTGCCAGCTCACCCCAGGCGAACACTGAAGCTTTCTTT. Protein product: CASSPQANTEAFF.

The genes are TRBV4-3 and TRBJ2-2; 7 bases are shared with TRBD2. Germline loops: CDR1 LGHNA, CDR2 YSLEER. This CDR3 spans 15 amino acids. The J segment lost 6 bases and the V segment lost 3 bases, leaving 7 bases of the junction unmatched. The CDR3 reads CASSQERGRAGELFF. For the CDR3, the DNA is TGCGCCAGCAGCCAGGAGCGGGGTCGGGCCGGGGAGCTGTTTTTT.

The chain employs TRBV10-3 and TRBJ2-7; tentatively, D is TRBD2 (5 bases). The CDR3 length is 16 residues. CDR1 is ENHRY and CDR2 is SYGVKD in the germline V gene. V lost 3 bases, J lost 2 bases, and 17 bases lay in between. The CDR3 region is CAISDSFTDGTYEQYF. The CDR3 DNA follows: TGTGCCATCAGTGATAGTTTTACGGACGGGACCTACGAGCAGTACTTC.

The chain couples TRBV29-1 to TRBJ2-1; a weak D match, TRBD2 (6 bases). In germline, CDR1 is SQVTM, CDR2 ANQGSEA. V lost 7 bases to trimming and J lost 3 bases, with 13 bases between them. The CDR3 covers 13 residues. CDR3 bases: TGCAGCGACCGGGACTCCTTCTACAATGAGCAGTTCTTC. The encoded protein is CSDRDSFYNEQFF.